A selection of T cell receptor beta chains follows, all from one sample in a study of shared clonotypes between healthy human individuals. Using immunoSEQ multiplex PCR, the repertoire was profiled, and TCRdb retains in-frame clones only, with some absent. The sample carries about a million clones, about 80% recorded once. Material for sequencing was memory CD4+ T cells sorted from blood. The receptors come from a man aged 18 to 30 in good health. CDR3s include the opening cysteine and the closing phenylalanine or tryptophan. D genes are given only for firm matches. Expanded clones get a size class; other rows say once, few or many, or leave the size out.

j_call v_call clone_size d_call cdr3_aa cdr3_nt
TRBJ2-5 TRBV9 . TRBD1 CASSVGEGAVETQYF TGTGCCAGCAGCGTAGGTGAGGGGGCCGTGGAGACCCAGTACTTC
TRBJ2-3 TRBV11-3 many TRBD2 CASSPTTGGTQYF TGTGCCAGCAGTCCCACCACGGGGGGTACGCAGTATTTT
TRBJ1-6 TRBV2 . TRBD1 CASRRQGGSPLHF TGTGCCAGCAGAAGACAGGGTGGGTCACCCCTCCACTTT
TRBJ1-1 TRBV5-1 . TRBD1 CASSYGTGEAFF TGCGCCAGCAGCTACGGGACAGGTGAAGCTTTCTTT
TRBJ1-2 TRBV5-4 . . CASSLAGQTSYGYTF TGTGCCAGCAGCTTAGCCGGACAGACTAGCTATGGCTACACCTTC
TRBJ1-4 TRBV4-2 . TRBD1 CASSPGQGNEKLFF TGTGCCAGCAGCCCGGGACAGGGCAATGAAAAACTGTTTTTT
TRBJ2-5 TRBV7-7 . . CASSLAEQETQYF TGTGCTAGCAGCTTAGCGGAGCAAGAGACCCAGTACTTC
TRBJ1-2 TRBV6-5 few . CASSYSAGNYGYTF TGTGCCAGCAGTTACTCGGCAGGGAATTATGGCTACACCTTC
TRBJ2-5 TRBV6-1 . . CASSEVRGGETQYF TGTGCCAGCAGTGAAGTGAGGGGCGGAGAGACCCAGTACTTC
TRBJ2-1 TRBV6-5 . TRBD2 CASSYSAGGYNEQFF TGTGCCAGCAGTTACTCGGCGGGAGGGTACAATGAGCAGTTCTTC
TRBJ2-1 TRBV4-1 . . CASSQVSGGQTYEQFF TGCGCCAGCAGCCAAGTTTCAGGTGGGCAGACATATGAGCAGTTCTTC
TRBJ2-7 TRBV5-4 many TRBD1 CASSPAGDRVPYEQYF TGTGCCAGCAGCCCCGCCGGGGACAGGGTACCCTACGAGCAGTACTTC
TRBJ2-5 TRBV11-2 . . CASSSSQTQYF TGTGCCAGCAGCTCGAGTCAGACCCAGTACTTC
TRBJ2-7 TRBV12-5 few . CASGLVLGHPDEQYF TGTGCTAGTGGTTTGGTACTGGGACATCCGGACGAGCAGTACTTC
TRBJ1-5 TRBV4-1 . . CASSQDFALWQPNQPQHF TGCGCCAGCAGCCAAGATTTTGCCCTTTGGCAGCCCAATCAGCCCCAGCATTTT
TRBJ2-6 TRBV6-1 . TRBD1 CASTRTGSGANVLTF TGTGCCAGCACCCGGACAGGTTCTGGGGCCAACGTCCTGACTTTC
TRBJ1-1 TRBV5-4 . . CASSSGGGMNTEAFF TGTGCCAGCAGCTCGGGCGGGGGCATGAACACTGAAGCTTTCTTT
TRBJ1-1 TRBV5-8 . . CASYSKVNTEAFF TGTGCCAGCTATAGTAAGGTGAACACTGAAGCTTTCTTT
TRBJ1-2 TRBV5-6 . . CASSLAQDGYTF TGTGCCAGCAGCTTGGCGCAGGACGGCTACACCTTC
TRBJ1-3 TRBV28 . . CASSPAAGVAGNTIYF TGTGCCAGCAGTCCTGCGGCGGGAGTAGCTGGAAACACCATATATTTT
TRBJ1-1 TRBV6-6 . . CASSLEIGNTEAFF TGTGCCAGCAGTTTGGAAATCGGGAACACTGAAGCTTTCTTT
TRBJ2-3 TRBV12-1 few . CASSSGTSGGPLKDTQYF TGTGCCAGCAGCTCCGGGACTAGCGGGGGGCCTCTCAAAGATACGCAGTATTTT
TRBJ1-2 TRBV27 . . CASSLSPGTGGYTF TGTGCCAGCAGTTTATCCCCCGGGACGGGGGGCTACACCTTC
TRBJ1-2 TRBV19 . . CASSRGVKPNYGYTF TGTGCCAGTAGTAGGGGAGTAAAGCCTAACTATGGCTACACCTTC
TRBJ2-7 TRBV10-3 few TRBD2 CAIRPDSAGVEQYF TGTGCCATCAGGCCCGATTCGGCGGGAGTCGAGCAGTACTTC
TRBJ1-5 TRBV19 . . CASRGYVNQPQHF TGTGCCAGTAGGGGTTATGTCAATCAGCCCCAGCATTTT
TRBJ1-2 TRBV6-1 . . CASSVTGNLANYGYTF TGTGCCAGCAGTGTAACAGGGAATCTTGCTAACTATGGCTACACCTTC
TRBJ2-4 TRBV30 . . CAWSFGGQNIQYF TGTGCCTGGAGTTTTGGAGGGCAAAACATTCAGTACTTC
TRBJ1-5 TRBV28 . . CASSLTNSAQHF TGTGCCAGCAGTTTAACTAATTCAGCCCAGCATTTT
TRBJ2-2 TRBV2 . TRBD1 CASSRTGDGELFF TGTGCCAGCAGTCGGACAGGGGACGGGGAGCTGTTTTTT
TRBJ2-1 TRBV27 . . CASLRNEQFF TGTGCCAGCCTTAGAAATGAGCAGTTCTTC
TRBJ2-7 TRBV25-1 . . CASSEWGGKDYEQYF TGTGCCAGCAGTGAATGGGGCGGGAAAGACTACGAGCAGTACTTC
TRBJ1-6 TRBV7-9 few . CASARGQNSPLHF TGTGCCAGCGCCCGCGGACAAAATTCACCCCTCCACTTT
TRBJ1-3 TRBV10-3 . . CAISDGLRTIYF TGTGCCATCAGTGACGGCCTCCGTACCATATATTTT
TRBJ2-7 TRBV28 . TRBD2 CASSPQGAGGEQYF TGTGCCAGCAGTCCACAGGGAGCGGGGGGCGAGCAGTACTTC
TRBJ1-6 TRBV11-2 . TRBD1 CASSLRQGRNSPLHF TGTGCCAGCAGCCTAAGACAGGGGAGGAATTCACCCCTCCACTTT
TRBJ1-6 TRBV30 few . CAWRGAIGSPLHF TGTGCCTGGAGAGGTGCTATCGGTTCACCCCTCCACTTT
TRBJ2-5 TRBV25-1 . . CASSGQPLIQETQYF TGTGCCAGCAGTGGACAGCCTCTAATCCAAGAGACCCAGTACTTC
TRBJ2-2 TRBV27 . . CASTSVQAGTGELFF TGTGCCAGCACCTCAGTCCAGGCGGGTACCGGGGAGCTGTTTTTT
TRBJ2-1 TRBV7-3 . . CASSLTRESSYNEQFF TGTGCCAGCAGCTTAACACGGGAGAGCTCCTACAATGAGCAGTTCTTC
TRBJ2-2 TRBV7-8 . . CASSLLPGGGELFF TGTGCCAGCAGCCTACTCCCCGGGGGCGGGGAGCTGTTTTTT
TRBJ1-4 TRBV7-9 few TRBD1 CASSRPQTGSEKLFF TGTGCCAGCAGTCGGCCTCAGACAGGGAGCGAAAAACTGTTTTTT
TRBJ1-1 TRBV9 . TRBD1 CASSAQDRGDTEAFF TGTGCCAGCAGCGCCCAGGACAGGGGGGACACTGAAGCTTTCTTT
TRBJ1-5 TRBV23-1 . . CASSQSGDTGNQPQHF TGCGCCAGCAGTCAATCAGGAGACACTGGCAATCAGCCCCAGCATTTT
TRBJ1-1 TRBV29-1 . TRBD1 CSVTQGQGWSEAFF TGCAGCGTTACCCAAGGACAGGGGTGGTCGGAAGCTTTCTTT
TRBJ1-1 TRBV27 . TRBD1 CASRQGANMNTEAFF TGTGCCAGCAGGCAGGGGGCTAACATGAACACTGAAGCTTTCTTT
TRBJ2-1 TRBV7-2 . TRBD2 CASRLGLGNYNEQFF TGTGCCAGCAGGCTCGGACTAGGGAACTACAATGAGCAGTTCTTC
TRBJ2-2 TRBV29-1 . TRBD1 CSVLGQGGGELFF TGCAGCGTCCTGGGACAGGGAGGAGGGGAGCTGTTTTTT